These 30 T cell receptor beta chains were all obtained from the same sample, sequenced in a study of blood T cell repertoires in COVID-19. Libraries were prepared by immunoSEQ multiplex PCR; TCRdb keeps only in-frame clonotypes and omits some of them. The repertoire consists of about 43,000 clones, with 86% occurring once and the leading ten covering about 7.7%. The sequencing sample was made of peripheral blood. Source of these receptors: a man in his 60s with active COVID-19.

The rearrangement uses TRBV6-2 or TRBV6-3 and TRBJ2-7; D is possibly TRBD2 (6 bases). Germline V lookup: CDR1 MNHEY, CDR2 SVGEGT. The CDR3 is made up of 15 amino acids. V lost 4 bases and J lost 3, with 16 bases in between. DNA for the CDR3: TGTGCCAGCAGTTGGGACTCCCGATCGATCTACGAGCAGTACTTC. Protein product: CASSWDSRSIYEQYF.

This clone occurred a few times. J is TRBJ2-3 and V is TRBV19, with D uncertain. Germline CDR1 LNHDA, CDR2 SQIVND (reference sequence). The V end was cut by 0 bases, the J end by 1 base, with 8 bases between. CDR3 length equals 15 residues. CDR3: CASSIELSGTDTQYF. As DNA, the CDR3 is TGTGCCAGTAGTATAGAACTGTCTGGCACAGATACGCAGTATTTT.

The gene calls are TRBV6-5 and TRBJ2-7; 8 nucleotides agree with TRBD2. Per the germline V gene, CDR1 is MNHEY and CDR2 is SVGAGI. J gave up 2 bases and V 7 bases, and 10 bases lay outside the gene matches. This CDR3 has 15 amino acids. This chain's CDR3 is CASNTLAGSTYEQYF. The CDR3 region has the DNA TGTGCCAGCAATACTTTAGCGGGAAGCACCTACGAGCAGTACTTC.

The V gene is TRBV5-6, the J gene TRBJ2-5; D gene ambiguous. The CDR3 runs 14 residues. V lost 0 bases and J lost 1, with 7 bases in between. Germline CDR1 SGHDT, CDR2 YYEEEE. CDR3 residues: CASSLERVQETQYF. CDR3 DNA sequence: TGTGCCAGCAGCTTGGAACGAGTCCAAGAGACCCAGTACTTC. Drawing the rest from reference TRBV5-6 and TRBJ2-5, the complete variable domain is DAGVTQSPTHLIKTRGQQVTLRCSPKSGHDTVSWYQQALGQGPQFIFQYYEEEERQRGNFPDRFSGHQFPNYSSELNVNALLLGDSALYLCASSLERVQETQYFGPGTRLLVL.

The chain joins TRBV19 to TRBJ2-1, with 14 positions matching TRBD2. Trimming cost V 10 bases and J 8 bases; bases outside gene matches: 10. This CDR3 has 15 amino acids. Per germline, CDR1 LNHDA and CDR2 SQIVND (reference sequence). CDR3 protein: CATLRGTSGSYEQFF. In DNA, the CDR3 is TGTGCCACTCTCCGAGGGACTAGCGGGAGCTATGAGCAGTTCTTC.

The chain employs TRBV7-9 and TRBJ2-7; 7 nucleotides line up with TRBD2. The germline gives CDR1 SEHNR, CDR2 FQNEAQ (reference sequence). The CDR3 spans 17 residues. V trimming: 0 bases; J trimming: 4 bases; junction bases outside the gene matches: 12. The CDR3 nucleotides are TGTGCCAGCAGCTTAGCTTACACCGGGACTACATATTACGAGCAGTACTTC. Translating it yields CASSLAYTGTTYYEQYF.

V is TRBV5-1 and J is TRBJ2-2; the match to TRBD2 covers 7 bases. Germline-derived CDR1 and CDR2 are SGHRS and YFSETQ. J lost 5 bases, V lost 4 bases, and 11 bases had no gene match. This CDR3 comprises 16 residues. CDR3 in DNA: TGCGCCAGCAGCCCCCGACTAGCCTCGGGAACCGGGGAGCTGTTTTTT. Translation: CASSPRLASGTGELFF. Based on the CDR3 plus reference TRBV5-1 and TRBJ2-2, the full variable domain is KAGVTQTPRYLIKTRGQQVTLSCSPISGHRSVSWYQQTPGQGLQFLFEYFSETQRNKGNFPGRFSGRQFSNSRSEMNVSTLELGDSALYLCASSPRLASGTGELFFGEGSRLTVL.

Here the CDR3 reads CASPVWGHNEQFF. CDR3 DNA sequence: TGCGCCAGCCCGGTGTGGGGCCACAATGAGCAGTTCTTC. This chain uses TRBV23-1 with TRBJ2-1, with D perhaps TRBD1 (5 bases). TRBV23-1 is given ORF status, its function remaining uncertain. Between the trimmed V and J ends, which lost 8 bases and 5 bases, there was a span of 13 bases. This CDR3 region has 13 residues.

The sample holds one count of this clone. The V call is TRBV12-3 or TRBV12-4, the J call TRBJ1-2, with D perhaps matching TRBD1 (5 bases). The CDR3 consists of 12 residues. The V end was cut by 8 bases, the J end by 8 bases, with 15 bases between. CDR3 coding DNA: TGTGCCAGCCTCAGGGTTAAGAGGGGCTACACCTTC. Protein product: CASLRVKRGYTF.

The rearrangement uses TRBV7-2 and TRBJ2-5; 10 nucleotides line up with TRBD1. CDR1 and CDR2 from the germline V gene are SGHTA and FQGNSA. The V gene end was trimmed by 5 bases and the J gene end by 5 bases; junction bases not matched to a gene: 17. The CDR3 sequence is 18 residues long. CDR3 nucleotides: TGTGCCAGCAGCCATAGAGGGCGGGGGACAGGGGCCCTGGAGACCCAGTACTTC. Amino acid sequence: CASSHRGRGTGALETQYF.

This clone was recorded once. The chain uses TRBV12-3 or TRBV12-4 and TRBJ2-1; 8 bases fit TRBD2. This CDR3 comprises 13 residues. Germline trimming cut 3 bases from V and 9 bases from J; bases unmatched to any gene: 4. The chain's CDR3 is CASSLTSAGEQFF. The DNA of the CDR3 is TGTGCCAGCAGTTTGACTAGCGCCGGTGAGCAGTTCTTC.

The rearrangement links TRBV11-2 to TRBJ2-3, with a tentative D call TRBD2 (6 bases). The CDR3 spans 15 residues. Trimming cost V 3 bases and J 0 bases, with 10 bases left between them. CDR1 and CDR2 (germline): SGHAT, FQNNGV. CDR3 coding DNA: TGTGCCAGCAGCTTGGGGGGTTCTAGCACAGATACGCAGTATTTT. It encodes CASSLGGSSTDTQYF.

The V gene is TRBV12-3 or TRBV12-4, the J gene TRBJ2-2; D uncertain. The CDR3 totals 11 residues. Trimming took off 6 bases at V and 7 bases at J, with 6 bases between the two ends. This chain's CDR3 is CASSDSGELFF. The CDR3 nucleotides are TGTGCCAGCAGCGATAGCGGGGAGCTGTTTTTT.

V usage is TRBV7-6 and J usage is TRBJ1-5; D gene unclear. The CDR3 sequence is 15 residues long. The germline gives CDR1 SGHVS, CDR2 FNYEAQ. Between the trimmed V and J ends, which lost 1 base and 6 bases, there was a span of 13 bases. CDR3 sequence: CASSLDPGVGQPQHF. In nucleotides, the CDR3 is TGTGCCAGCAGCTTAGATCCCGGGGTGGGTCAGCCCCAGCATTTT.

This sequence joins TRBV28 and TRBJ2-1; D remains ambiguous. V was trimmed by 2 bases and J by 4 bases, leaving 3 bases between them. The CDR3 runs to 12 residues. The germline gives CDR1 MDHEN, CDR2 SYDVKM. CDR3 region: CASSLRYNEQFF. In DNA, the CDR3 is TGTGCCAGCAGTTTACGGTACAATGAGCAGTTCTTC.

The rearrangement uses TRBV10-2 and TRBJ1-5; TRBD1 matches 7 bases. Germline CDR1 is WSHSY and CDR2 is SAAADI. V trimming: 10 bases; J trimming: 3 bases; junction bases outside the gene matches: 6. CDR3 size: 13 residues. The CDR3 protein is CATGQDYNQPQHF. The CDR3 DNA sequence: TGCGCCACCGGACAGGACTACAATCAGCCCCAGCATTTT.

V and J are TRBV4-2 and TRBJ2-5, with 7 bases identical to TRBD2. CDR1 and CDR2 (germline): LGHNA, YNFKEQ. The ends lost 1 base at V and 1 base at J; junction bases unmatched: 6. CDR3 length equals 16 residues. CDR3 DNA sequence: TGTGCCAGCAGCCAAGTCGGGGGAGGGGTCCAAGAGACCCAGTACTTC. Protein: CASSQVGGGVQETQYF.

The rearrangement links TRBV7-2 to TRBJ2-7; 8 positions agree with TRBD1. With 2 bases clipped from V and 12 bases from J, the junction kept 12 bases outside the gene matches. This CDR3 has 14 residues. Per the germline V gene, CDR1 is SGHTA and CDR2 is FQGNSA. CDR3 bases: TGTGCCAGCAGCTTAAGCATGGTAGGGACAGGTGTGTACTTC. The encoded protein is CASSLSMVGTGVYF.

The genes are TRBV7-9 and TRBJ2-1, with D possibly TRBD1 on 6 matching bases. Between the trimmed V and J ends, which lost 5 bases and 3 bases, there was a span of 23 bases. Looked up from germline, CDR1 is SEHNR and CDR2 is FQNEAQ (reference sequence). The CDR3 contains 18 residues. CDR3 nucleotide sequence: TGTGCCAGCAGCAAACCCCTAGGGGGTTTCGAGGTCTACAATGAGCAGTTCTTC. Translation gives CASSKPLGGFEVYNEQFF. Supplemented by reference TRBV7-9 and TRBJ2-1, the full variable domain reads DTGVSQNPRHKITKRGQNVTFRCDPISEHNRLYWYRQTLGQGPEFLTYFQNEAQLEKSRLLSDRFSAERPKGSFSTLEIQRTEQGDSAMYLCASSKPLGGFEVYNEQFFGPGTRLTVL.

V gene TRBV7-2 combines with J gene TRBJ2-1, with D possibly matching TRBD2 (5 bases). The length of the CDR3 is 13 residues. Per the germline V gene, CDR1 is SGHTA and CDR2 is FQGNSA. The germline V and J ends were trimmed by 5 bases and 6 bases, with 11 bases remaining between them. In DNA form, the CDR3 reads TGTGCCAGCAGCCCGGGGATGGTCAATGAGCAGTTCTTC. Protein product: CASSPGMVNEQFF.

This clone was counted between two and nine times. This sequence joins TRBV2 and TRBJ2-7; 7 bases line up with TRBD1. This CDR3 contains 13 residues. CDR1 and CDR2 (germline): SNHLY, FYNNEI. J was trimmed by 5 bases and V by 8 bases; bases with no gene match: 9. The CDR3 coding sequence is TGTGCCAGCTGTGCAGGGGGTGAGGACGAGCAGTACTTC. Protein sequence: CASCAGGEDEQYF.

V is TRBV2 and J is TRBJ1-2, with D unresolved. V was shortened by 1 base and J by 7 bases, with 10 bases between the two germline ends. This CDR3 is 13 amino acids long. Per germline, CDR1 SNHLY and CDR2 FYNNEI. CDR3 amino acids: CASSEGGLGGYTF. The CDR3 region has the DNA TGTGCCAGCAGTGAAGGAGGGCTAGGTGGCTACACCTTC.

This clone appeared a single time. V and J are TRBV30 and TRBJ1-1; no clear D gene. Germline V gene data show CDR1 as GTSNPN and CDR2 as SVGIG (reference sequence). The length of the CDR3 is 13 residues. The germline V and J ends were trimmed by 4 bases and 1 base, with 10 bases remaining between them. This CDR3 reads CAWIKGGNTEAFF. CDR3 DNA sequence: TGTGCCTGGATCAAAGGCGGGAACACTGAAGCTTTCTTT.

J is TRBJ2-2 and V is TRBV4-1, with 8 bases aligning to TRBD2. V dropped 1 base and J dropped 6; count of bases not matched to a gene: 10. There are 17 residues in the CDR3. CDR1 is MGHRA, CDR2 YSYEKL, per germline. In DNA, the CDR3 is TGCGCCAGCAGCCAAGGGATTAGCGGGAAGGTCGCCGGGGAGCTGTTTTTT. This translates into CASSQGISGKVAGELFF.

This clone was found once. This specimen includes other DNA sequences encoding the same CDR3. The DNA for the CDR3 is TGTGCCAGCAGTCTAGCGAGCACAGATACGCAGTATTTT. Amino acid sequence: CASSLASTDTQYF. The chain employs TRBV5-4 and TRBJ2-3; possible D gene TRBD2, 6 bases. This CDR3 is 13 amino acids long. Per germline, CDR1 SGHNT and CDR2 YYREEE (reference sequence). Deletions cut 5 bases from V and 0 bases from J, with 7 bases between.

This clone appeared a single time. This sequence joins TRBV2 and TRBJ2-2; tentative D call: TRBD1 (5 bases). V dropped 4 bases and J dropped 5 bases, with 11 bases sitting between them. Germline CDR1 is SNHLY and CDR2 is FYNNEI. The CDR3 covers 14 residues. CDR3 protein: CASSGTQGTGELFF. The CDR3 nucleotides read TGTGCCAGCAGTGGGACCCAGGGTACCGGGGAGCTGTTTTTT.

The chain is built from TRBV7-9 and TRBJ2-3; 8 nucleotides align to TRBD1. Germline CDR1 is SEHNR and CDR2 is FQNEAQ (reference sequence). V lost 8 bases, J lost 2 bases, and 6 bases stayed unmatched. The CDR3 loop spans 14 amino acids. The CDR3 region has the DNA TGTGCCAGCCTAAGACAGGGGCACACAGATACGCAGTATTTT. Its protein product is CASLRQGHTDTQYF.

J is TRBJ1-2 and V is TRBV2, with D unclear. CDR3 length: 12 residues. From germline, CDR1 is SNHLY and CDR2 FYNNEI. Trimming pared 2 bases from V and 4 bases from J, leaving 5 bases between. DNA for the CDR3: TGTGCCAGCAGTGAATCGGGCTATGGCTACACCTTC. It codes for CASSESGYGYTF.

J is TRBJ2-2 and V is TRBV19, with 7 bases identical to TRBD2. The junction had 7 bases not matched to a gene; V was cut back by 4 bases and J by 5 bases. This CDR3 is 15 amino acids long. In germline, CDR1 is LNHDA, CDR2 SQIVND (reference sequence). The CDR3 spells CASSSGSSRTGELFF. The CDR3 region has the DNA TGTGCCAGTAGTAGCGGGAGCTCGAGGACCGGGGAGCTGTTTTTT.

The rearrangement links TRBV27 to TRBJ1-5; possible D gene TRBD1, 6 bases. Germline V gene sequence: CDR1 MNHEY, CDR2 SMNVEV (reference sequence). V lost 5 bases, J lost 6 bases, and 20 bases lay in between. This CDR3 is built from 16 residues. This CDR3 is CASSPLDPGAIQPQHF. Written as DNA, the CDR3 is TGTGCCAGCAGTCCCCTCGACCCAGGGGCGATTCAGCCCCAGCATTTT.